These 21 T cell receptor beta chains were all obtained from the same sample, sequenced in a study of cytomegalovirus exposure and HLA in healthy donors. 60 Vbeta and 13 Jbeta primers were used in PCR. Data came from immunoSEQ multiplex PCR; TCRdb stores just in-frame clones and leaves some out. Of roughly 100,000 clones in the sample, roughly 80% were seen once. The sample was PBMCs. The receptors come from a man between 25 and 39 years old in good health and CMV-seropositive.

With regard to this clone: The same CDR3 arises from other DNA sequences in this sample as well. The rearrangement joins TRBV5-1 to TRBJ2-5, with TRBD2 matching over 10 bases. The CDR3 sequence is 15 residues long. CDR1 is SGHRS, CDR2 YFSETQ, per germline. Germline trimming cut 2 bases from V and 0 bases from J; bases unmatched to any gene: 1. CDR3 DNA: TGCGCCAGCAGCTTCACTAGCGGGGACCAAGAGACCCAGTACTTC. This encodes CASSFTSGDQETQYF.

The CDR3 DNA sequence: TGCGCCAGCAGTGAGTCGTCGGGGGGCGAAAAACTGTTTTTT. Amino acids: CASSESSGGEKLFF. This rearrangement joins TRBV10-1 to TRBJ1-4; tentatively, D is TRBD1 (6 bases). The CDR3 is 14 residues long. V shed 0 bases and J shed 8 bases, with 10 bases lying between them. CDR1 is WNHNN, CDR2 SYGVQD, per germline (reference sequence).

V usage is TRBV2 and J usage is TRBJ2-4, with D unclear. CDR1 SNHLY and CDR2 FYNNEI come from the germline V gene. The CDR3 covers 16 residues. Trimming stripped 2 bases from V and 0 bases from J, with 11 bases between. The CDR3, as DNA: TGTGCCAGCAGTGAAAGGCACTCGGGAGCCAAAAACATTCAGTACTTC. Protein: CASSERHSGAKNIQYF.

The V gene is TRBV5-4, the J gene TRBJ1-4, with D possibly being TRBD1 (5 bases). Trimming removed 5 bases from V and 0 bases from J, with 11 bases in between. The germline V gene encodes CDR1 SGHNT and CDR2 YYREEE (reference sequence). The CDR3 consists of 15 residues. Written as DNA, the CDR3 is TGTGCCAGCAGTGGGGCAGGGACAACTAATGAAAAACTGTTTTTT. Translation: CASSGAGTTNEKLFF.

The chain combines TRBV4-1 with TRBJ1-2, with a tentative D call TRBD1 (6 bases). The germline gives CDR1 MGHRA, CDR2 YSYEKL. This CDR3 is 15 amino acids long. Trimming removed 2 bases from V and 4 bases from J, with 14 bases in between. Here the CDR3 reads CASSQSRGLSYGYTF. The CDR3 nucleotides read TGCGCCAGCAGCCAATCCAGGGGTTTGTCCTATGGCTACACCTTC.

The CDR3 region has the DNA TGTGCCAGCACCCTGGGGGGGTTCGGCGAGCAGTACTTC. It encodes CASTLGGFGEQYF. The chain links TRBV6-1 to TRBJ2-7; TRBD2 matches at 7 bases. This CDR3 is built from 13 residues. V trimming: 7 bases; J trimming: 6 bases; junction bases outside the gene matches: 9. Germline V gene data show CDR1 as MNHNS and CDR2 as SASEGT.

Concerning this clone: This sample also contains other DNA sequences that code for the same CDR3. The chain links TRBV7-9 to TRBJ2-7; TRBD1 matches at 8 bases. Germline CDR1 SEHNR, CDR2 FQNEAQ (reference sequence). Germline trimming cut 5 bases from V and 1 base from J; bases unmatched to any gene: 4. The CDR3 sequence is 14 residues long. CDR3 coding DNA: TGTGCCAGCAGCCCCCGGGACAGGTCCTACGAGCAGTACTTC. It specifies CASSPRDRSYEQYF.

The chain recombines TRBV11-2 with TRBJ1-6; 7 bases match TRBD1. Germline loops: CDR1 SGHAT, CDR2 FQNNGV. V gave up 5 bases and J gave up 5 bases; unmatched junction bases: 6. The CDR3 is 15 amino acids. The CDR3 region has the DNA TGTGCCAGCAGCGCCAGGGACAGCAATAATTCACCCCTCCACTTT. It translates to CASSARDSNNSPLHF.

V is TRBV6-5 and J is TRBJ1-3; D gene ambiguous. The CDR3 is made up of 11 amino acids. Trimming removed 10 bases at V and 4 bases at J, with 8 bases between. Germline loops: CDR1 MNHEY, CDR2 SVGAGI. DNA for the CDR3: TGTGCCACCCGGGAGGGAAACACCATATATTTT. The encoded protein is CATREGNTIYF.

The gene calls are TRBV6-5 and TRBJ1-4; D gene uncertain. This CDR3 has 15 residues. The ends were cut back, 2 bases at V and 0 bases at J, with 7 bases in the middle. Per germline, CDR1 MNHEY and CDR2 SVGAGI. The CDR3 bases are TGTGCCAGCAGTTACCTGGCCCCAACTAATGAAAAACTGTTTTTT. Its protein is CASSYLAPTNEKLFF.

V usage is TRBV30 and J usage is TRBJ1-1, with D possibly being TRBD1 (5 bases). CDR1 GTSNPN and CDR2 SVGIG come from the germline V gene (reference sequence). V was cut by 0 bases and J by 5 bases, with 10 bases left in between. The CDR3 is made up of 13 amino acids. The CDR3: CAWSVRYRTEAFF. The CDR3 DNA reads TGTGCCTGGAGTGTTCGCTACAGGACTGAAGCTTTCTTT.

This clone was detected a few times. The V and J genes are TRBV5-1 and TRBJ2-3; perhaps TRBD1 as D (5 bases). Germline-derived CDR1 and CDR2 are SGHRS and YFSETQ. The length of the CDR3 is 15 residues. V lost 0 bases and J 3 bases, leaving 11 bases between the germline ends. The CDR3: CASSLGGAETDTQYF. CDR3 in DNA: TGCGCCAGCAGCTTGGGGGGCGCAGAGACAGATACGCAGTATTTT.

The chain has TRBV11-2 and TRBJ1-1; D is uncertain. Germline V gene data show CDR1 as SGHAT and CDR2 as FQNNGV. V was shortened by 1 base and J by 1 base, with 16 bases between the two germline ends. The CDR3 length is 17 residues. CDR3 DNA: TGTGCCAGCAGCTTAGGGCGGGGTCAGCGAAGGAACACTGAAGCTTTCTTT. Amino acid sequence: CASSLGRGQRRNTEAFF.

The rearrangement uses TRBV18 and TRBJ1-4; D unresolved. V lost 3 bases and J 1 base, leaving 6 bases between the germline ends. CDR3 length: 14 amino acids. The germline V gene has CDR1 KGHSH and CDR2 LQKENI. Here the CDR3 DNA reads TGTGCCAGCTCACCTCGGGGAACTAATGAAAAACTGTTTTTT. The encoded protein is CASSPRGTNEKLFF.

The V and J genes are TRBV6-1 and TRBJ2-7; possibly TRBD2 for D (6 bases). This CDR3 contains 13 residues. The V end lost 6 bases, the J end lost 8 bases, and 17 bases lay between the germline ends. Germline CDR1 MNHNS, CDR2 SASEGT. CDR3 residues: CASRIGGFPQQYF. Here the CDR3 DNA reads TGTGCCAGCAGAATTGGAGGGTTCCCCCAGCAGTACTTC.

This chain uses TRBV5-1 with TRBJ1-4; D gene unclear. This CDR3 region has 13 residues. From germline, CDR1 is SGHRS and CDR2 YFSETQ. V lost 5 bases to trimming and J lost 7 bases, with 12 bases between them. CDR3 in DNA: TGCGCCAGCAGTCGAAACTCAGGTGAAAAACTGTTTTTT. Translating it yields CASSRNSGEKLFF. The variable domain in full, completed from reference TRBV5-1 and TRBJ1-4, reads KAGVTQTPRYLIKTRGQQVTLSCSPISGHRSVSWYQQTPGQGLQFLFEYFSETQRNKGNFPGRFSGRQFSNSRSEMNVSTLELGDSALYLCASSRNSGEKLFFGSGTQLSVL.

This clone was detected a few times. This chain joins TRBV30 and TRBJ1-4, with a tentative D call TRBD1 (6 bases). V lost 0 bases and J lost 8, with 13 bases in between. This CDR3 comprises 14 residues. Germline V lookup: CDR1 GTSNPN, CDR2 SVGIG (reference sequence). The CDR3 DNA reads TGTGCCTGGAGTGTCCAGGGGATCTTGGAAAAACTGTTTTTT. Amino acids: CAWSVQGILEKLFF. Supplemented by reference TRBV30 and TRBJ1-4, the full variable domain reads SQTIHQWPATLVQPVGSPLSLECTVEGTSNPNLYWYRQAAGRGLQLLFYSVGIGQISSEVPQNLSASRPQDRQFILSSKKLLLSDSGFYLCAWSVQGILEKLFFGSGTQLSVL.

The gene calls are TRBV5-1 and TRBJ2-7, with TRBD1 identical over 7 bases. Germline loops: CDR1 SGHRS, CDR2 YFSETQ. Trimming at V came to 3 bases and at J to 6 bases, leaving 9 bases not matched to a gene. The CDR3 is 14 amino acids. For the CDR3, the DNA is TGCGCCAGCAGCTCGGGACAGCAGATGGGCGAGCAGTACTTC. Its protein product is CASSSGQQMGEQYF.

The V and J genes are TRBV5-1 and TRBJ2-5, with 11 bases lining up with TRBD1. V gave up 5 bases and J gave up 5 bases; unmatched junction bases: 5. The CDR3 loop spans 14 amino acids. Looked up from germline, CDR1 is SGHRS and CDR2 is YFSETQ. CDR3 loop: CASSQDRGRETQYF. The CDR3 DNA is TGCGCCAGCAGTCAGGACAGGGGGCGGGAGACCCAGTACTTC.

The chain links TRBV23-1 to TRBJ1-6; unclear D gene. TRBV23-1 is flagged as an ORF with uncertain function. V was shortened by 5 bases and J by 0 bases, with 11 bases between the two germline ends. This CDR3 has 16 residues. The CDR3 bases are TGCGCCAGCAGTGGCGGGTCTTACTCCTATAATTCACCCCTCCACTTT. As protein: CASSGGSYSYNSPLHF.

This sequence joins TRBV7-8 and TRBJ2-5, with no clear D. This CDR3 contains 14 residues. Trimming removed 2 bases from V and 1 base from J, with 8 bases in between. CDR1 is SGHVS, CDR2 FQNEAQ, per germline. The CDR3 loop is CASSLLVSQETQYF. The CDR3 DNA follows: TGTGCCAGCAGCTTATTGGTCAGCCAAGAGACCCAGTACTTC.